The 17 T cell receptor beta chains given below trace back to one sample, sequenced in a study of control samples from healthy donors and cancer patients. Assay used: immunoSEQ multiplex PCR; TCRdb lists only in-frame clones, some missing. The sample records about 170,000 clones, approximately 90% being singletons. The sequencing input was blood. The receptors come from a young man in good health.

The V call is TRBV12-2, the J call TRBJ1-4; the listed D gene, TRBD1, was not tested against the DNA. TRBV12-2 is an annotated pseudogene. The CDR3 is 16 residues long. CDR3 in amino acids: CASRPKKQFSNEKLFF. DNA of the CDR3: TGTGCAAGTCGCCCTAAAAAACAGTTCTCTAATGAAAAACTGTTTTTT.

This chain joins TRBV6-6 and TRBJ1-4, with 7 bases lining up with TRBD1. After removal of 10 bases from V and 8 bases from J, the junction contained 4 bases not matched to a gene. Germline CDR1 MNHNY, CDR2 SVGAGI (reference sequence). There are 11 residues in the CDR3. The chain's CDR3 is CAIGGEEKLFF. CDR3 sequence (DNA): TGTGCCATAGGGGGCGAGGAAAAACTGTTTTTT.

The chain carries TRBV12-3 or TRBV12-4 and TRBJ2-1; possible D gene TRBD1, 6 bases. CDR3 length equals 11 residues. V was cut by 6 bases and J by 9 bases, with 9 bases left in between. The CDR3 DNA sequence: TGTGCCAGCAGCAGGGGCCTTGAGCAGTTCTTC. Residues: CASSRGLEQFF.

The CDR3 spells CASSNRLASSDTQYF. For the CDR3, the DNA is TGTGCCAGCAGCAACCGACTAGCGAGCTCAGATACGCAGTATTTT. This chain connects TRBV6-5 to TRBJ2-3; the match to TRBD2 covers 8 bases. V lost 6 bases to trimming and J lost 4 bases; unmatched junction nucleotides: 9. This CDR3 is 15 amino acids long. In germline, CDR1 is MNHEY, CDR2 SVGAGI.

The chain couples TRBV29-1 to TRBJ2-7; D may match TRBD1 or TRBD2 (5 bases each). CDR1 is SQVTM and CDR2 is ANQGSEA in the germline V gene. V lost 4 bases to trimming and J lost 4 bases, with 14 bases between them. The CDR3 extends over 13 amino acids. This CDR3 is CSVGQGDRYEQYF. The CDR3 DNA sequence: TGCAGCGTTGGTCAAGGGGACCGGTACGAGCAGTACTTC.

The chain has TRBV6-4 and TRBJ1-1, with TRBD1 identical over 8 bases. The CDR3 is 15 amino acids. The germline V gene has CDR1 MRHNA and CDR2 SNTAGT. V was clipped by 8 bases and J by 1 base; unmatched bases: 9. CDR3 DNA sequence: TGTGCCAGCCATCCTCGGACAGGGAGGAACACTGAAGCTTTCTTT. Residues: CASHPRTGRNTEAFF.

This chain uses TRBV6-5 with TRBJ2-7; D possibly corresponds to TRBD1 (5 bases). Per germline, CDR1 MNHEY and CDR2 SVGAGI. The CDR3 is 15 amino acids. Trimming left V 10 bases short and J 2 bases short, with 21 bases between. DNA for the CDR3: TGTGCCACAAAAAGGGGCCCAGCAGGTACCTACGAGCAGTACTTC. Protein: CATKRGPAGTYEQYF.

CDR3 sequence: CASSGLAGGLNEQFF. The DNA of the CDR3 is TGTGCCAGCAGCGGACTAGCGGGGGGGCTAAATGAGCAGTTCTTC. J is TRBJ2-1 and V is TRBV7-3; 15 nucleotides agree with TRBD2. Germline lookup yields CDR1 SGHTA and CDR2 FQGTGA. The CDR3 extends over 15 amino acids. The junction had 3 bases not matched to a gene; V was cut back by 5 bases and J by 7 bases.

This clone has at least ten counts. The chain is built from TRBV19 and TRBJ1-1, with no clear D. This CDR3 region has 13 residues. The V and J ends lost 3 bases and 6 bases respectively, with 11 bases between them. Germline-derived CDR1 and CDR2 are LNHDA and SQIVND (reference sequence). The DNA of the CDR3 is TGTGCCAGTAGTATCGGGTACCTCGCTGAAGCTTTCTTT. This codes for CASSIGYLAEAFF.

The chain links TRBV7-8 to TRBJ1-2; D is ambiguous. V lost 5 bases, J lost 7 bases, and 14 bases lay in between. The CDR3 sequence is 13 residues long. Per germline, CDR1 SGHVS and CDR2 FQNEAQ. This chain's CDR3 is CASSQDIMVGYTF. The CDR3 region has the DNA TGTGCCAGCAGCCAAGACATAATGGTTGGCTACACCTTC.

In this sample, this clone turned up once. V gene TRBV10-3 combines with J gene TRBJ2-1; 11 bases fit TRBD2. J was trimmed by 6 bases and V by 6 bases; bases with no gene match: 7. Germline CDR1 ENHRY, CDR2 SYGVKD. This CDR3 is built from 15 residues. The CDR3 spells CAISPTSGSPNEQFF. CDR3 coding DNA: TGTGCCATCAGCCCCACTAGCGGGAGTCCCAATGAGCAGTTCTTC.

This chain uses TRBV11-2 with TRBJ2-7; 8 bases align to TRBD1. This CDR3 is 15 amino acids long. Germline V gene data show CDR1 as SGHAT and CDR2 as FQNNGV. V shed 5 bases and J 4 bases; nucleotides not matched to a gene: 10. CDR3 bases: TGTGCCAGCAGCAAGGACAGGGTTTCTTCGTACGAGCAGTACTTC. Residues: CASSKDRVSSYEQYF.

The chain combines TRBV28 with TRBJ1-6; 9 nucleotides line up with TRBD1. CDR3 length: 14 residues. Germline lookup yields CDR1 MDHEN and CDR2 SYDVKM. The V gene end was trimmed by 5 bases and the J gene end by 14 bases; junction bases not matched to a gene: 10. CDR3 amino acids: CASSPLPGQGSLHF. CDR3 nucleotide sequence: TGTGCCAGCAGTCCACTACCGGGACAGGGTTCCCTCCACTTT.

V and J are TRBV19 and TRBJ1-5; 7 bases map to TRBD1. The CDR3 has 15 residues. The V gene end was trimmed by 7 bases and the J gene end by 3 bases; junction bases not matched to a gene: 9. Germline lookup yields CDR1 LNHDA and CDR2 SQIVND (reference sequence). The DNA for the CDR3 is TGTGCCAGTAAAAGACAGGGCCGGTCCAATCAGCCCCAGCATTTT. It encodes CASKRQGRSNQPQHF.

V gene TRBV29-1 combines with J gene TRBJ2-1; a possible D gene is TRBD1 (5 bases). Germline V gives CDR1 SQVTM, CDR2 ANQGSEA. The CDR3 loop spans 12 amino acids. V gave up 5 bases and J gave up 1 base, with 6 bases separating them. CDR3 in amino acids: CSVTGSYNEQFF. CDR3 DNA sequence: TGCAGCGTTACAGGTTCCTACAATGAGCAGTTCTTC.

The V and J genes are TRBV7-9 and TRBJ1-1; 9 positions match TRBD1. The V gene's germline CDR1 is SEHNR and CDR2 FQNEAQ (reference sequence). V lost 5 bases, J lost 9 bases, and 10 bases stayed unmatched. This CDR3 contains 14 residues. The CDR3 DNA reads TGTGCCAGCAGCCGAGACAGGGGGTTGTCCCAAGCTTTCTTT. As protein: CASSRDRGLSQAFF.

The chain couples TRBV7-3 to TRBJ1-1, with TRBD1 matching over 10 bases. V lost 7 bases to trimming and J lost 1 base; unmatched junction nucleotides: 12. Germline CDR1 is SGHTA and CDR2 is FQGTGA. CDR3 length: 17 amino acids. CDR3: CASTQSQRTGGNTEAFF. CDR3 coding DNA: TGTGCCAGCACACAATCACAGAGGACAGGGGGGAACACTGAAGCTTTCTTT. Full variable domain (missing parts from reference TRBV7-3 and TRBJ1-1): GAGVSQTPSNKVTEKGKYVELRCDPISGHTALYWYRQSLGQGPEFLIYFQGTGAADDSGLPNDRFFAVRPEGSVSTLKIQRTERGDSAVYLCASTQSQRTGGNTEAFFGQGTRLTVV.